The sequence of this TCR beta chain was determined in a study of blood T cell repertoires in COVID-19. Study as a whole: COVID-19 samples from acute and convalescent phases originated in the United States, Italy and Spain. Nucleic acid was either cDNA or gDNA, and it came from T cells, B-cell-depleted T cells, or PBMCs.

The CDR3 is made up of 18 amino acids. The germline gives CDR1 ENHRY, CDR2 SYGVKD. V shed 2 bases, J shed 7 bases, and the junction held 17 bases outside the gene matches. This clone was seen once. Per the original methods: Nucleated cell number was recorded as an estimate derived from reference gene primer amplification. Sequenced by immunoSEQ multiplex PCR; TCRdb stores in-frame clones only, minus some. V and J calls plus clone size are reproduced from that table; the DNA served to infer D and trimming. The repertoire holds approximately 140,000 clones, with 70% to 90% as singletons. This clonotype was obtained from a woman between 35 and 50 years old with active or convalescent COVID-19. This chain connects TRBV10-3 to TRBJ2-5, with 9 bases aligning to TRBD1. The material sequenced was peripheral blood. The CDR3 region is CAISEGSSRDRAEGTQYF. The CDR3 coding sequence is TGTGCCATCAGTGAGGGTAGTTCCCGGGACAGGGCCGAGGGGACCCAGTACTTC.